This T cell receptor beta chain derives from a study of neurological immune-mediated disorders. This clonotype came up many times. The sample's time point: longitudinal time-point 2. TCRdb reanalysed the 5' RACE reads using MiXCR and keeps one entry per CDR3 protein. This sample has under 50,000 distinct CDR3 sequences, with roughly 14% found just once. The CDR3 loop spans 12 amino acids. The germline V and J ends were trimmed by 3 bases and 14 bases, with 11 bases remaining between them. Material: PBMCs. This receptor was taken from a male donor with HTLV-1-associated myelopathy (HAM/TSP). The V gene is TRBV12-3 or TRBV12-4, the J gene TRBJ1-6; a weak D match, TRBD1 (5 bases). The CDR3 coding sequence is TGTGCCAGCAGTTTGGGCATGGGGGCCCTCCACTTT. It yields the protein CASSLGMGALHF.